The clone carrying this T cell receptor beta chain was counted only a few times. What it recognizes is unknown. The length of the CDR3 is 14 residues. The germline V and J ends were trimmed by 3 bases and 9 bases, with 15 bases remaining between them. The germline CDR1 and CDR2 sequences are LGHNA and YSLEER. TCRdb's copy holds only in-frame clones and misses some; the assay was immunoSEQ multiplex PCR. The sample consists of approximately 120,000 clones, roughly nine tenths of them appearing once. These data are taken from a study of T cell responses to AZD1222 COVID-19 vaccine. Study-level background: Recipients boosted at about 4 weeks or about 12 weeks are pooled.

Broader study findings: Clonal diversity was possibly underestimated, and the donors were mostly white British, with more females. Only a handful of individuals given AZD1222 were seropositive at baseline.

The sample consisted of peripheral blood, taken on day 0 of AZD1222 vaccination. The chain uses TRBV4-3 and TRBJ2-1, with TRBD1 as a possible D gene (7 bases). The receptor comes from an adult in good health. The CDR3 here is CASSQQTGEAEQFF. CDR3 coding DNA: TGCGCCAGCAGCCAGCAAACAGGGGAGGCTGAGCAGTTCTTC.